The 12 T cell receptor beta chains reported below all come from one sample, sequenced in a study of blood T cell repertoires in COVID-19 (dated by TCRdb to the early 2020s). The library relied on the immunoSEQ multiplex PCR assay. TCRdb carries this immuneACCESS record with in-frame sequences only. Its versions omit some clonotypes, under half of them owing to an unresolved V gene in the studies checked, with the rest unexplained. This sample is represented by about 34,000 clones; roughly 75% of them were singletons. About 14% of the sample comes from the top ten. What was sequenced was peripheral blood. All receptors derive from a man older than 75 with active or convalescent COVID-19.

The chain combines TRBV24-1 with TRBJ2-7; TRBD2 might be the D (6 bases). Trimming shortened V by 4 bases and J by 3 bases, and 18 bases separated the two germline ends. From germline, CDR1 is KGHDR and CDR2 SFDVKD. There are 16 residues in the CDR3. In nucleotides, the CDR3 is TGTGCCACCAGTGACCCGAAGGAGGGTCGAAACTACGAGCAGTACTTC. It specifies CATSDPKEGRNYEQYF.

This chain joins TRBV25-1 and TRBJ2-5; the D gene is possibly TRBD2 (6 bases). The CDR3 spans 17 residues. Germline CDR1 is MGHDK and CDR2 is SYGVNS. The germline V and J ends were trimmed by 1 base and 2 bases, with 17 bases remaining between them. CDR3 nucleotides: TGTGCCAGCAGTGAATGGAAGGCGGGGAGAGGTCAAGAGACCCAGTACTTC. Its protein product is CASSEWKAGRGQETQYF.

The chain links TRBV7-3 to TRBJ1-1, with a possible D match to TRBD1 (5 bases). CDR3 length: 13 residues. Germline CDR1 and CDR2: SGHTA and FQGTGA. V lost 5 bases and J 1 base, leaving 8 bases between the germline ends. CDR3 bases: TGTGCCAGCAGCCTTACAGGGAACACTGAAGCTTTCTTT. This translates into CASSLTGNTEAFF.

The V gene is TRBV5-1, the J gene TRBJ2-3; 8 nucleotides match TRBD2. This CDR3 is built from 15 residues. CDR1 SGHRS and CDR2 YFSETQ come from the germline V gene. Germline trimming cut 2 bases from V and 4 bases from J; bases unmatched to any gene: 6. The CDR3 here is CASSFSGTRADTQYF. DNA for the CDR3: TGCGCCAGCAGCTTTTCCGGGACTAGGGCAGATACGCAGTATTTT. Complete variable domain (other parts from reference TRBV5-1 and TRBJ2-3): KAGVTQTPRYLIKTRGQQVTLSCSPISGHRSVSWYQQTPGQGLQFLFEYFSETQRNKGNFPGRFSGRQFSNSRSEMNVSTLELGDSALYLCASSFSGTRADTQYFGPGTRLTVL.

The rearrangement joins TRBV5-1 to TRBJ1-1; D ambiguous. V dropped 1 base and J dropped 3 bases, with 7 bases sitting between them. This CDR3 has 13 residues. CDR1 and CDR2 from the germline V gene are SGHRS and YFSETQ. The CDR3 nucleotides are TGCGCCAGCAGCTTGACCTCGGACACTGAAGCTTTCTTT. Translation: CASSLTSDTEAFF.

CDR3 protein: CASRLTGGREQYF. CDR3 in DNA: TGTGCCAGCAGATTGACAGGGGGCAGAGAGCAGTACTTC. The chain links TRBV12-3 or TRBV12-4 to TRBJ2-7; TRBD1 agrees at 10 bases. CDR3 length: 13 residues. V was pared by 6 bases and J by 7 bases, with 6 bases of the junction left unmatched.

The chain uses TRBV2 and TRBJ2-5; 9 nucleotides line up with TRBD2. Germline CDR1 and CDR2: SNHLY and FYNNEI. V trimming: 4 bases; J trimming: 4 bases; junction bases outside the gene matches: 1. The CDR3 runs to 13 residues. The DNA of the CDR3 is TGTGCCAGCAGTGGGCGGGGGGGAGAGACCCAGTACTTC. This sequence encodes CASSGRGGETQYF.

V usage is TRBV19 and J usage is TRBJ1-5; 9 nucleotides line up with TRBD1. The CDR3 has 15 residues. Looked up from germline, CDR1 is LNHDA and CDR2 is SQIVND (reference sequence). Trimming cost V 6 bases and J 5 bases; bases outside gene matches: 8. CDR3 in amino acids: CASSRTGVPYQPQHF. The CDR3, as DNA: TGTGCCAGTAGCAGGACAGGGGTCCCTTATCAGCCCCAGCATTTT.

CDR3 sequence (DNA): TGTGCCAGCAGCGAAAGGGGGTCAGGGGTCACCCTCCACTTT. It specifies CASSERGSGVTLHF. The chain is built from TRBV7-2 and TRBJ1-6, with D possibly TRBD1 on 6 matching bases. In germline, CDR1 is SGHTA, CDR2 FQGNSA. V gave up 5 bases and J gave up 14 bases, with 19 bases separating them. CDR3 length: 14 amino acids. Combining the CDR3 with reference TRBV7-2 and TRBJ1-6 gives the whole variable domain GAGVSQSPSNKVTEKGKDVELRCDPISGHTALYWYRQSLGQGLEFLIYFQGNSAPDKSGLPSDRFSAERTGGSVSTLTIQRTQQEDSAVYLCASSERGSGVTLHFGNGTRLTVT.

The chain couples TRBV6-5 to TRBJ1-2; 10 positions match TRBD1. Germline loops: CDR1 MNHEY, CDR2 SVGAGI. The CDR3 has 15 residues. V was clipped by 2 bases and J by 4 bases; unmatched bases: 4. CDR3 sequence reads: CASSYDRGQFYGYTF. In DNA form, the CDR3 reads TGTGCCAGCAGTTACGACAGGGGGCAATTCTATGGCTACACCTTC.

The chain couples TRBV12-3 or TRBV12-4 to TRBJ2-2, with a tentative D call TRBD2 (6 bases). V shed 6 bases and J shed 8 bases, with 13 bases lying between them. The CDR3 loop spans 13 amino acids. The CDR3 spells CASRTTSSGELFF. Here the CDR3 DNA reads TGTGCCAGCAGGACGACTAGTTCTGGGGAGCTGTTTTTT.

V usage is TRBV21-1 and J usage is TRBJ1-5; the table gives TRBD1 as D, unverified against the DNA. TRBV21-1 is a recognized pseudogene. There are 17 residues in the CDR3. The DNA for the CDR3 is TGTGCCAGCAGCAAAGAAAGAGGGACAGGGGCAAGTCAGCCCCAGCATTTT. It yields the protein CASSKERGTGASQPQHF.